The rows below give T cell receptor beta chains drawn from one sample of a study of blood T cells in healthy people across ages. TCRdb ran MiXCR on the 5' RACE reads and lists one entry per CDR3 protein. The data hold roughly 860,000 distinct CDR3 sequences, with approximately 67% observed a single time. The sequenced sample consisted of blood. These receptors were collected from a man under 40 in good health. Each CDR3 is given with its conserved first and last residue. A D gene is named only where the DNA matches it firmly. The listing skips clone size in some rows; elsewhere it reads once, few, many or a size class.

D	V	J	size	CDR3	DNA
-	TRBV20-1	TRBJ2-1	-	CSVPIVYNEQFF	TGCAGCGTCCCGATTGTGTACAATGAGCAGTTCTTC
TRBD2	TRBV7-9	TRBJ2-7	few	CASSFEYGGSPYEQYF	TGTGCCAGCAGCTTTGAGTACGGCGGGAGCCCCTACGAGCAGTACTTC
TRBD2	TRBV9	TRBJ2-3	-	CASSVGPKLAGDTDTQYF	TGTGCCAGCAGCGTAGGCCCCAAACTAGCGGGGGACACAGATACGCAGTATTTT
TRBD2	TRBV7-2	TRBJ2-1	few	CASSPIAGVRNEQFF	TGTGCCAGCAGCCCAATAGCGGGGGTGAGGAATGAGCAGTTCTTC
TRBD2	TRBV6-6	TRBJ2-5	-	CASSYTSGGYQETQYF	TGTGCCAGCAGTTACACCAGCGGGGGCTACCAAGAGACCCAGTACTTC
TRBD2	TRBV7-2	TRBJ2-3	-	CASSTRLAGVRTDTQYF	TGTGCCAGCAGCACCCGACTAGCGGGGGTCCGCACAGATACGCAGTATTTT
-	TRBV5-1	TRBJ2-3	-	CASRWTISDTQYF	TGCGCCAGCAGATGGACAATTTCAGATACGCAGTATTTT
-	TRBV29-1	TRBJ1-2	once	CSVEQGAYGYTF	TGCAGCGTTGAACAGGGTGCCTATGGCTACACCTTC
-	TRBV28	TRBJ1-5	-	CASRAQGRSNQPQHF	TGTGCCAGCAGGGCGCAGGGTAGGAGCAATCAGCCCCAGCATTTT
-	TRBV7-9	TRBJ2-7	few	CASSLDLMYEQYF	TGTGCCAGCAGCTTAGATCTGATGTACGAGCAGTACTTC
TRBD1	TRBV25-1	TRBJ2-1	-	CASSDWDRVYNEQFF	TGTGCCAGCAGTGATTGGGACAGGGTCTACAATGAGCAGTTCTTC
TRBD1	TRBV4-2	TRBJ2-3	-	CASSVGGQGTDTQYF	TGTGCCAGCAGCGTGGGGGGACAGGGAACAGATACGCAGTATTTT
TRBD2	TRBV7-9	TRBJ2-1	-	CASSLEAGVEFF	TGTGCCAGCAGCTTAGAAGCGGGGGTTGAGTTCTTC
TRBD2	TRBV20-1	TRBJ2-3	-	CSARIIKRGEHTDTQYF	TGCAGTGCTAGAATAATAAAGCGGGGGGAACACACAGATACGCAGTATTTT
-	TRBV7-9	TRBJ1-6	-	CASSSNRDKGSPLHF	TGTGCCAGCAGCTCAAACCGGGACAAAGGTTCACCCCTCCACTTT